This TCR beta chain was recovered during a study of human T cells and chemical hapten exposure. TCRdb fed the RACE reads into MiXCR, producing one record per CDR3 protein. The table has 300,000 to 450,000 distinct CDR3 sequences, approximately 5.1% seen once. Time point indicated: patch test 1, 2 weeks after DPC sensitization. Documented treatment: therapeutic diphenylcyclopropenone sensitization with weekly scalp DPC. It was from unfractionated whole blood that total RNA was extracted. This clonotype was sampled from a woman aged 45-65 years with alopecia areata. Some clones in this sample may be carry-over from other donors' samples. The specimen was whole blood, collected in connection with sensitization to the hapten diphenylcyclopropenone (DPC).

The CDR3 protein is CSVDTGNTGELFF. CDR3 DNA sequence: TGCAGCGTTGATACGGGGAACACCGGGGAGCTGTTTTTT. The chain employs TRBV29-1 and TRBJ2-2; D unresolved. The CDR3 is 13 residues long. V gave up 3 bases and J gave up 1 base, with 6 bases separating them. Germline V gene lookup returns CDR1 SQVTM and CDR2 ANQGSEA.